The present entry profiles one T cell receptor (beta chain) with its context. Its specific antigen is unknown. It has no much larger one-base neighbor in the sample; base qualities were not kept. Collaborating institutions collected whole blood in K2EDTA tubes following their own protocols. For TCRbeta analysis, collaborators shipped samples in one of three forms: frozen whole blood, isolated PBMCs, or DNA extracted from either of those sample types. CDR1 SNHLY and CDR2 FYNNEI are derived from the germline V gene. Measured from the cysteine to the phenylalanine, the CDR3 is 15 residues long. Only CDR3 DNA is held: 45 bases, read in frame from base 1. Cut back by 6 bases and 4 bases, the V and J ends lie 18 bases apart. This entry belongs to a study of blood T cell repertoires in COVID-19 (dated by TCRdb to 2018 to 2020). About the full investigation: Collaborator samples came from the United States, Italy and Spain and covered acute and convalescent phases of COVID-19. The prospective study material was composed of cDNA or gDNA derived from T cells, B-cell-depleted T cells, or PBMCs. Subjects who had been exposed to COVID-19, were actively infected with it, or had recovered from it provided the deeply sampled blood TCRbeta repertoires that made up the dataset. A freely available public database, intended as a resource for researchers studying the immune response to SARS-CoV-2, is where the repertoires were released. Samples were obtained from the ongoing ImmuneRACE study (first 160 participants) and from over a thousand subjects provided by 6 global collaborators. The sample metadata nearly always contained a de-identified subject ID, COVID-19 status, age in years and sex. Where available, HLA class I and class II types were taken from metadata supplied by the sample provider and were not determined by assay-based typing. The paper as a whole reports these results and caveats: Clinical and demographic metadata were provided uncurated, with the amount varying by source and participant.

The immunoSEQ Assay, a bias-controlled multiplex PCR, was used to amplify TCRbeta CDR3 regions from genomic DNA. Turning to the authors' computational methods: Within the assay, amplification of reference gene primers was used to estimate how many nucleated cells each sample contained. Sequence reads were collapsed and filtered to measure the absolute abundance of every unique TCRbeta CDR3 rearrangement. For each sample, productive Simpson clonality was calculated by taking the square root of Simpson's diversity index across productive rearrangements. The table was pulled from immuneACCESS by TCRdb, which kept in-frame rearrangements only. Such tables lose some clones; where checked, under half of the loss comes from unresolved V genes, and the rest has no known cause. V and J calls and clone size come straight from that table; D and trimming were deduced from the DNA. In this sample the table shows under 300,000 clones, more than 60% of which occur a single time. The leading ten clones occupy 4% of the sample.

This sequence uses TRBV2 and TRBJ1-2; TRBD1 could be the D gene, as 5 bases match. Sequencing was done on a sample of peripheral blood. The sequence derives from a middle-aged woman with active or convalescent COVID-19. CDR3 sequence: CASSDPLQGSYGYTF. Here is the DNA: TGTGCCAGCAGCGACCCCCTGCAGGGAAGCTATGGCTACACCTTC.